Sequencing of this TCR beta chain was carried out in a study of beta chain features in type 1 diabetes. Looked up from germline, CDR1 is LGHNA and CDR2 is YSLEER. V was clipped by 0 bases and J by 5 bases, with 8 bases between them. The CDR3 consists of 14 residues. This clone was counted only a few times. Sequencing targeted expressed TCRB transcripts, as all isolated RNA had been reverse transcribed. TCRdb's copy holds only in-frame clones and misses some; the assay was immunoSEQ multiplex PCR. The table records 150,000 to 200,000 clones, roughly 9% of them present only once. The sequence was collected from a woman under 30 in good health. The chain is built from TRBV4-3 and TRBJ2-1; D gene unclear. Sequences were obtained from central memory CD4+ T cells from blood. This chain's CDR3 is CASSQDNRDNEQFF. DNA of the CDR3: TGCGCCAGCAGCCAAGATAATCGGGACAATGAGCAGTTCTTC.